This passage covers 12 T cell receptor beta chains from one sample sequenced in a study of T-cell memory formation after mild COVID-19. TCRdb called the 5' RACE reads again in MiXCR, with one record for every CDR3 protein. The top ten clones hold approximately 8.4% of a sample with 400,000 or so distinct CDR3 sequences, roughly 20% of them seen once. The sequencing input was PBMCs or a T cell subset sorted from them (not recorded which). The source of these receptors is an adult woman who had mild COVID-19 (a few samples of this study predate the infection). Cell type and time point are not known.

The CDR3 region is CSVVRVTEAFF. The CDR3 nucleotides read TGCAGCGTTGTCAGGGTGACTGAAGCTTTCTTT. V is TRBV29-1 and J is TRBJ1-1; a possible D gene is TRBD1 (5 bases). V gave up 4 bases and J gave up 5 bases, with 8 bases separating them. Germline V gene data show CDR1 as SQVTM and CDR2 as ANQGSEA. The length of the CDR3 is 11 residues.

This rearrangement joins TRBV5-5 to TRBJ1-1; weak D call: TRBD1 (5 bases). Per germline, CDR1 SGHKS and CDR2 YYEKEE (reference sequence). The CDR3 spans 15 residues. V was cut by 3 bases and J by 1 base, with 13 bases left in between. The CDR3 here is CASSYSTGPNTEAFF. The CDR3 region has the DNA TGTGCCAGCAGCTATAGTACAGGCCCGAACACTGAAGCTTTCTTT.

In its sample, this clonotype was seen many times. The chain joins TRBV18 to TRBJ2-7, with D possibly being TRBD1 or TRBD2 (5 bases each). The germline V gene encodes CDR1 KGHSH and CDR2 LQKENI. The CDR3 loop spans 13 amino acids. Trimming removed 6 bases at V and 4 bases at J, with 13 bases between. In nucleotides, the CDR3 is TGTGCCAGCTCCCCCGGGGCTGGATACGAGCAGTACTTC. It encodes CASSPGAGYEQYF.

The chain couples TRBV9 to TRBJ1-3, with D uncertain. Germline assignment: CDR1 SGDLS and CDR2 YYNGEE. The CDR3 totals 14 residues. The V end was cut by 5 bases, the J end by 0 bases, with 9 bases between. CDR3 nucleotides: TGTGCCAGCAGTGCAGACGGCTCTGGAAACACCATATATTTT. It specifies CASSADGSGNTIYF.

This clonotype was detected a few times. This chain links TRBV6-5 with TRBJ1-2; D call uncertain. CDR1 and CDR2 from the germline V gene are MNHEY and SVGAGI. The V gene lost 6 bases and the J gene lost 2 bases, with 13 bases spanning the gap. The CDR3 is 14 residues long. The CDR3 DNA is TGTGCCAGCAGAAAGGTCGGAAGGAACTATGGCTACACCTTC. This translates into CASRKVGRNYGYTF.

V gene TRBV28 combines with J gene TRBJ2-7; the D is unclear. Trimming left V 6 bases short and J 12 bases short, with 24 bases between. Germline CDR1 is MDHEN and CDR2 is SYDVKM. The CDR3 loop spans 14 amino acids. This CDR3 reads CASSLSFWKSEWYF. In DNA, the CDR3 is TGTGCCAGCAGCCTCAGTTTCTGGAAATCGGAGTGGTACTTC.

The chain carries TRBV12-5 and TRBJ2-7; D tentatively reads TRBD1 or TRBD2 (5 bases each). Trimming took 6 bases from V and 2 from J, leaving 11 bases between them. The CDR3 has 13 amino acids. Germline V gives CDR1 LGHNT, CDR2 FRNRAP. CDR3 coding DNA: TGTGCTAGTGGGGGGCGGGTTACCTACGAGCAGTACTTC. This sequence encodes CASGGRVTYEQYF.

V and J are TRBV13 and TRBJ2-7; 12 bases are shared with TRBD1. The V gene's germline CDR1 is PRHDT and CDR2 FYEKMQ (reference sequence). This CDR3 has 15 residues. V lost 6 bases and J lost 3; bases outside the gene matches: 6. In DNA form, the CDR3 reads TGTGCCAGCAGTAGCCGGGACAGGGGGCTCTACGAGCAGTACTTC. Translated: CASSSRDRGLYEQYF.

The CDR3 reads CASSQAAGQAYEQYF. Written as DNA, the CDR3 is TGCGCCAGCAGCCAAGCCGCGGGACAGGCTTACGAGCAGTACTTC. J is TRBJ2-7 and V is TRBV4-1, with 8 bases that match TRBD1. Trimming took 1 base from V and 4 from J; bases not matched to a gene: 6. CDR1 and CDR2 from the germline V gene are MGHRA and YSYEKL. This CDR3 has 15 amino acids.

The genes are TRBV11-2 and TRBJ2-3; D not certain. The CDR3 has 15 amino acids. The germline CDR1 and CDR2 sequences are SGHAT and FQNNGV. Trimming pared 0 bases from V and 5 bases from J, leaving 12 bases between. The DNA of the CDR3 is TGTGCCAGCAGCTTAGAGATGTCCTCAGGAGATACGCAGTATTTT. Protein sequence: CASSLEMSSGDTQYF.

The chain couples TRBV12-3 or TRBV12-4 to TRBJ2-1, with 9 bases matching TRBD2. CDR3 length equals 14 residues. J gave up 6 bases and V 6 bases, and 6 bases lay outside the gene matches. The CDR3 DNA sequence: TGTGCCAGCAGGGGACTAGCAGTTACCAATGAGCAGTTCTTC. Its translation is CASRGLAVTNEQFF.

The chain joins TRBV9 to TRBJ2-3; 7 bases are a match to TRBD1. The germline gives CDR1 SGDLS, CDR2 YYNGEE. V lost 4 bases to trimming and J lost 2 bases; unmatched junction nucleotides: 7. The CDR3 is made up of 15 amino acids. The CDR3 spells CASSSTGRYTDTQYF. The DNA of the CDR3 is TGTGCCAGCAGCTCGACAGGGAGATACACAGATACGCAGTATTTT.